A selection of T cell receptor beta chains follows, all from one sample in a study of CD8 T cells in ankylosing spondylitis. TCRdb re-analysed the 5' RACE reads in MiXCR, keeping a single row per CDR3 protein. This table has about 360,000 distinct CDR3 sequences, 20% appearing once. Sequenced: blood, either unsorted or a sorted T cell fraction (not recorded which). The receptors stem from a male donor with ankylosing spondylitis or in good health (not recorded which). Each CDR3 is given with its conserved first and last residue. The order of the fields is clone size, V gene, D gene, J gene, CDR3 DNA, CDR3 protein. The D gene is left open where the match is weak. Clone size is not always given. Where it is, it says once, few, many or a class for expanded clones.

clone_size: few; v_call: TRBV7-9; d_call: TRBD1; j_call: TRBJ2-1; cdr3_nt: TGTGCCAGCAGCCCGGGGACAGGGGGATATGAGCAGTTCTTC; cdr3_aa: CASSPGTGGYEQFF
clone_size: NA; v_call: TRBV4-1; d_call: NA; j_call: TRBJ2-3; cdr3_nt: TGCGCCAGCAGCCAAGAGGGGCCCGCGAGAGGGATATCAGATACGCAGTATTTT; cdr3_aa: CASSQEGPARGISDTQYF
clone_size: many; v_call: TRBV11-2; d_call: NA; j_call: TRBJ2-1; cdr3_nt: TGTGCCAGCAGCTTAGTCAGGTCCTCCTACAATGAGCAGTTCTTC; cdr3_aa: CASSLVRSSYNEQFF
clone_size: NA; v_call: TRBV6-8; d_call: NA; j_call: TRBJ2-3; cdr3_nt: TGTGCCAGCCGACATGGGACCGTCACAGATACGCAGTATTTT; cdr3_aa: CASRHGTVTDTQYF
clone_size: few; v_call: TRBV7-9; d_call: NA; j_call: TRBJ2-4; cdr3_nt: TGTGCCAGCAGCTCCCGGGACATAGGAACCAAAAACATTCAGTACTTC; cdr3_aa: CASSSRDIGTKNIQYF
clone_size: NA; v_call: TRBV6-1; d_call: NA; j_call: TRBJ2-2; cdr3_nt: TGTGCCAGCAGTGGGAGGGGGCTTGTCACCGGGGAGCTGTTTTTT; cdr3_aa: CASSGRGLVTGELFF
clone_size: many; v_call: TRBV9; d_call: NA; j_call: TRBJ2-6; cdr3_nt: TGTGCCAGCAGCGTCGAACAGGGCCCCTCTGGGGCCAACGTCCTGACTTTC; cdr3_aa: CASSVEQGPSGANVLTF
clone_size: many; v_call: TRBV12-3/TRBV12-4; d_call: NA; j_call: TRBJ1-2; cdr3_nt: TGTGCCAGCAGTCTCGGACAGCATCGCTATGGCTACACCTTC; cdr3_aa: CASSLGQHRYGYTF
clone_size: NA; v_call: TRBV27; d_call: NA; j_call: TRBJ1-1; cdr3_nt: TGTGCCAGTTGGAGACCAGGGGACACTGAAGCTTTCTTT; cdr3_aa: CASWRPGDTEAFF
clone_size: NA; v_call: TRBV10-3; d_call: NA; j_call: TRBJ1-2; cdr3_nt: TGTGCCATCAGTGAGTCCTATGGCTACACCTTC; cdr3_aa: CAISESYGYTF
clone_size: NA; v_call: TRBV9; d_call: NA; j_call: TRBJ1-1; cdr3_nt: TGTGCCAGCAGCGTCCTACAGGACACTGAAGCTTTCTTT; cdr3_aa: CASSVLQDTEAFF
clone_size: few; v_call: TRBV29-1; d_call: NA; j_call: TRBJ1-1; cdr3_nt: TGCAGCGTGGGCGGGGCTGAAGCTTTCTTT; cdr3_aa: CSVGGAEAFF
clone_size: few; v_call: TRBV27; d_call: NA; j_call: TRBJ2-7; cdr3_nt: TGTGCCAGCAGTTTATACAAAGAAGACAGGGAGGCTTACGAGCAGTACTTC; cdr3_aa: CASSLYKEDREAYEQYF
clone_size: NA; v_call: TRBV29-1; d_call: NA; j_call: TRBJ2-7; cdr3_nt: TGCAGCGTTGAACTGGATGAAGTCTCCTACGAGCAGTACTTC; cdr3_aa: CSVELDEVSYEQYF
clone_size: NA; v_call: TRBV3-1; d_call: TRBD2; j_call: TRBJ2-5; cdr3_nt: TGTGCCAGCAGCCCTGCAGGACTAGCGGGGGGGGAGACCCAGTACTTC; cdr3_aa: CASSPAGLAGGETQYF
clone_size: NA; v_call: TRBV24-1; d_call: TRBD1; j_call: TRBJ2-1; cdr3_nt: TGTGCCACCAGGGTACAGGGGTCGGATGAGCAGTTCTTC; cdr3_aa: CATRVQGSDEQFF
clone_size: few; v_call: TRBV5-6; d_call: NA; j_call: TRBJ2-7; cdr3_nt: TGTGCCAGCAGCTTCGGGACATCCCCCGAGCAGTACTTC; cdr3_aa: CASSFGTSPEQYF
clone_size: NA; v_call: TRBV2; d_call: NA; j_call: TRBJ2-3; cdr3_nt: TGTGCCAGCAGTGAATTGGGGCCAGAGGGACTTGGCACAGATACGCAGTATTTT; cdr3_aa: CASSELGPEGLGTDTQYF
clone_size: few; v_call: TRBV10-3; d_call: NA; j_call: TRBJ2-6; cdr3_nt: TGTGCCATCAGCATAGACGGGAGCTCTGGGGCCAACGTCCTGACTTTC; cdr3_aa: CAISIDGSSGANVLTF
clone_size: NA; v_call: TRBV19; d_call: NA; j_call: TRBJ2-3; cdr3_nt: TGTGCCAGTAGTCTCCCCTATTATCAGAACGAGGAAACAGATACGCAGTATTTT; cdr3_aa: CASSLPYYQNEETDTQYF
clone_size: NA; v_call: TRBV9; d_call: NA; j_call: TRBJ2-7; cdr3_nt: TGTGCCAGCAGCGTCGGGCGGGGTGTGGACGAGCAGTACTTC; cdr3_aa: CASSVGRGVDEQYF
clone_size: few; v_call: TRBV10-3; d_call: NA; j_call: TRBJ2-7; cdr3_nt: TGTGCCATCAGTGAAGGTCCGACCTCCTACGAGCAGTACTTC; cdr3_aa: CAISEGPTSYEQYF
clone_size: many; v_call: TRBV12-3/TRBV12-4; d_call: NA; j_call: TRBJ2-3; cdr3_nt: TGTGCCAGCAGTTTGGGTTATGGCGGGACAGACACAGATACGCAGTATTTT; cdr3_aa: CASSLGYGGTDTDTQYF
clone_size: NA; v_call: TRBV29-1; d_call: TRBD2; j_call: TRBJ2-1; cdr3_nt: TGCAGCGTTCTAGCGGGGGGGCCCCACAATGAGCAGTTCTTC; cdr3_aa: CSVLAGGPHNEQFF
clone_size: few; v_call: TRBV5-4; d_call: TRBD1; j_call: TRBJ2-7; cdr3_nt: TGTGCCAGCAGCCCGTCTGGACAGGGCCACGAGCAGTACTTC; cdr3_aa: CASSPSGQGHEQYF
clone_size: few; v_call: TRBV6-5; d_call: TRBD1; j_call: TRBJ2-7; cdr3_nt: TGTGCCAGCAGTCACCCCGGGACAGGGCAGTTGGAGCAGTACTTC; cdr3_aa: CASSHPGTGQLEQYF
clone_size: NA; v_call: TRBV4-1; d_call: NA; j_call: TRBJ2-7; cdr3_nt: TGCGCCAGCAGACCCGAAGTTATGGCCTACGAGCAGTACTTC; cdr3_aa: CASRPEVMAYEQYF
clone_size: few; v_call: TRBV4-1; d_call: TRBD1; j_call: TRBJ2-7; cdr3_nt: TGCGCCAGCAGCCGCGACAGGGGACAGGATTACGAGCAGTACTTC; cdr3_aa: CASSRDRGQDYEQYF
clone_size: NA; v_call: TRBV10-3; d_call: NA; j_call: TRBJ2-1; cdr3_nt: TGTGCCACCCGGGGTTACAATGAGCAGTTCTTC; cdr3_aa: CATRGYNEQFF
clone_size: NA; v_call: TRBV11-2; d_call: NA; j_call: TRBJ2-2; cdr3_nt: TGTGCCAGCAGCTTAGGACGGGACCTCATGACCGGGGAGCTGTTTTTT; cdr3_aa: CASSLGRDLMTGELFF
clone_size: few; v_call: TRBV6-6; d_call: NA; j_call: TRBJ2-7; cdr3_nt: TGTGCCAGCGGTTGGTTAGAGCAGTACTTC; cdr3_aa: CASGWLEQYF
clone_size: NA; v_call: TRBV12-3/TRBV12-4; d_call: NA; j_call: TRBJ1-2; cdr3_nt: TGTGCCAGCAGTCCCACAGGGTCCTATGGCTACACCTTC; cdr3_aa: CASSPTGSYGYTF
clone_size: NA; v_call: TRBV12-3/TRBV12-4; d_call: TRBD1; j_call: TRBJ2-3; cdr3_nt: TGTGCCAGCAGTTTAGCGACAGGGTCTACTAGCACAGATACGCAGTATTTT; cdr3_aa: CASSLATGSTSTDTQYF
clone_size: NA; v_call: TRBV2; d_call: NA; j_call: TRBJ2-5; cdr3_nt: TGTGCCAGCAGTGTTGGGACACTGTCCCAAGAGACCCAGTACTTC; cdr3_aa: CASSVGTLSQETQYF
clone_size: few; v_call: TRBV4-1; d_call: NA; j_call: TRBJ2-5; cdr3_nt: TGCGCCAGCAGCCCACAGGTGACCCTCCAAGAGACCCAGTACTTC; cdr3_aa: CASSPQVTLQETQYF
clone_size: few; v_call: TRBV7-8; d_call: NA; j_call: TRBJ2-7; cdr3_nt: TGTGCCAGCAGCCCTCTAGGCCTCATTGCTCTCGAGCAGTACTTC; cdr3_aa: CASSPLGLIALEQYF
clone_size: few; v_call: TRBV12-3/TRBV12-4; d_call: NA; j_call: TRBJ2-3; cdr3_nt: TGTGCCAGCAGTTTAAGCGGGCGAGATACGCAGTATTTT; cdr3_aa: CASSLSGRDTQYF
clone_size: few; v_call: TRBV2; d_call: NA; j_call: TRBJ2-1; cdr3_nt: TGTGCCAGCAGTCTTAGCTATGAGCAGTTCTTC; cdr3_aa: CASSLSYEQFF
clone_size: NA; v_call: TRBV28; d_call: NA; j_call: TRBJ2-1; cdr3_nt: TGTGCCAGCATCCGCTACAATGAGCAGTTCTTC; cdr3_aa: CASIRYNEQFF
clone_size: NA; v_call: TRBV12-3/TRBV12-4; d_call: TRBD1; j_call: TRBJ1-6; cdr3_nt: TGTGCCAGCACCTTGACAGGGGGAAATTCACCCCTCCACTTT; cdr3_aa: CASTLTGGNSPLHF
clone_size: once; v_call: TRBV27; d_call: NA; j_call: TRBJ2-5; cdr3_nt: TGTGCCAGCAGTAAGACGGGCCAAGAGACCCAGTACTTC; cdr3_aa: CASSKTGQETQYF
clone_size: NA; v_call: TRBV7-9; d_call: NA; j_call: TRBJ1-1; cdr3_nt: TGTGCCAGCAGTGCCGTGGGGAACACTGAAGCTTTCTTT; cdr3_aa: CASSAVGNTEAFF
clone_size: few; v_call: TRBV28; d_call: NA; j_call: TRBJ2-7; cdr3_nt: TGTGCCAGCAGTTTATCGGAGGGGGGGGAGCAGTACTTC; cdr3_aa: CASSLSEGGEQYF
clone_size: few; v_call: TRBV7-6; d_call: NA; j_call: TRBJ2-7; cdr3_nt: TGTGCCAGCAGCTTAGCTATAGGGGGTAGCTCCTACGAGCAGTACTTC; cdr3_aa: CASSLAIGGSSYEQYF
clone_size: NA; v_call: TRBV4-1; d_call: NA; j_call: TRBJ2-2; cdr3_nt: TGCGCCAGCAGCTTAGGCCAGGGGGGTTTCACCGGGGAGCTGTTTTTT; cdr3_aa: CASSLGQGGFTGELFF
clone_size: NA; v_call: TRBV20-1; d_call: NA; j_call: TRBJ2-1; cdr3_nt: TGCAGTGCAAGGATCGTCCAGGCCAAATACAATGAGCAGTTCTTC; cdr3_aa: CSARIVQAKYNEQFF
clone_size: NA; v_call: TRBV30; d_call: NA; j_call: TRBJ2-3; cdr3_nt: TGTGCCTGGAGAGGGGGGGTCTTGACAGATACGCAGTATTTT; cdr3_aa: CAWRGGVLTDTQYF
clone_size: NA; v_call: TRBV11-2; d_call: NA; j_call: TRBJ2-1; cdr3_nt: TGTGCCAGCAGCGCTCCGGAGGACGGAACCCCGAGCTCCTACAATGAGCAGTTCTTC; cdr3_aa: CASSAPEDGTPSSYNEQFF
clone_size: few; v_call: TRBV12-3/TRBV12-4; d_call: NA; j_call: TRBJ2-1; cdr3_nt: TGTGCCAGCAGTTTGATACGAAACAATGAGCAGTTCTTC; cdr3_aa: CASSLIRNNEQFF
clone_size: NA; v_call: TRBV29-1; d_call: NA; j_call: TRBJ2-5; cdr3_nt: TGCAGCGTCGTCCGATCCCCCCCCGGGTCTTCCGAGACCCAGTACTTC; cdr3_aa: CSVVRSPPGSSETQYF
clone_size: NA; v_call: TRBV4-2; d_call: TRBD2; j_call: TRBJ2-1; cdr3_nt: TGTGCCAGCAGCCAAGATGCTAGCGGACCCTACAATGAGCAGTTCTTC; cdr3_aa: CASSQDASGPYNEQFF
clone_size: NA; v_call: TRBV12-3/TRBV12-4; d_call: NA; j_call: TRBJ1-1; cdr3_nt: TGTGCCAGCATCTCATTGGCAGGGAGGAATGAAGCTTTCTTT; cdr3_aa: CASISLAGRNEAFF
clone_size: NA; v_call: TRBV10-1; d_call: NA; j_call: TRBJ2-2; cdr3_nt: TGCGCCAGCAGTGAGAAGAACACCGGGGAGCTGTTTTTT; cdr3_aa: CASSEKNTGELFF
clone_size: NA; v_call: TRBV10-2; d_call: TRBD1; j_call: TRBJ2-2; cdr3_nt: TGCGCCAGCAGTGAGGGGACAGGGTTAGAGGACACCGGGGAGCTGTTTTTT; cdr3_aa: CASSEGTGLEDTGELFF
clone_size: few; v_call: TRBV6-5; d_call: NA; j_call: TRBJ2-3; cdr3_nt: TGTGCCAGCAGTTACTCGACAACACTACCACCCACAGATACGCAGTATTTT; cdr3_aa: CASSYSTTLPPTDTQYF
clone_size: NA; v_call: TRBV10-1; d_call: NA; j_call: TRBJ2-7; cdr3_nt: TGCGCCAGCAGTGGTAAAGACGGCGAGCAGTACTTC; cdr3_aa: CASSGKDGEQYF
clone_size: NA; v_call: TRBV6-5; d_call: TRBD1; j_call: TRBJ2-3; cdr3_nt: TGTGCCAGCAGTTACCGACAGGGGATAGATACGCAGTATTTT; cdr3_aa: CASSYRQGIDTQYF